The 21 T cell receptor beta chains presented below share a single source sample, sequenced in a study of OX40 agonist ivuxolimab in advanced cancers. The assay was immunoSEQ multiplex PCR, and TCRdb's table has in-frame clones only and misses some. The sample holds tens of thousands of clones, 75% to 95% seen once. The sequenced sample was CD4+ or CD8+ T cells sorted from blood, obtained in a trial of the OX40 agonist ivuxolimab. All receptors derive from an adult with an advanced solid tumor such as melanoma, head and neck, liver or kidney cancer.

CDR3 coding DNA: TGCGCCAGCAGCCAAGAGCCCAGGGGGCGAATCACTGAAGCTTTCTTT. Translation gives CASSQEPRGRITEAFF. V is TRBV4-1 and J is TRBJ1-1, with TRBD1 identical over 8 bases. The CDR3 covers 16 residues. Germline trimming cut 0 bases from V and 4 bases from J; bases unmatched to any gene: 7. Germline V gene data show CDR1 as MGHRA and CDR2 as YSYEKL.

The V call is TRBV5-4, the J call TRBJ2-2; 7 bases line up with TRBD2. This CDR3 has 16 amino acids. V was pared by 4 bases and J by 4 bases, with 10 bases of the junction left unmatched. Germline V gene lookup returns CDR1 SGHNT and CDR2 YYREEE (reference sequence). CDR3 DNA: TGTGCCAGCAGCCTGGGAGGGCTACTAGTCACCGGGGAGCTGTTTTTT. Its protein is CASSLGGLLVTGELFF.

This chain uses TRBV5-6 with TRBJ2-2; 10 bases are a match to TRBD2. CDR3 length: 18 amino acids. In germline, CDR1 is SGHDT, CDR2 YYEEEE. Losses at the gene ends were 2 bases for V and 3 bases for J; bases not matched to a gene: 10. CDR3 sequence: CASSFLAGDWRDTGELFF. CDR3 nucleotides: TGTGCCAGCAGCTTTCTAGCGGGAGACTGGCGTGACACCGGGGAGCTGTTTTTT.

With respect to this clone: At one of its ends the junction is not consistent with the germline gene, which may arise from a read error. The chain uses TRBV7-7 and TRBJ2-3, with TRBD1 as a possible D gene (6 bases). CDR1 SSHAT and CDR2 FNYEAQ come from the germline V gene (reference sequence). This CDR3 spans 15 amino acids. The CDR3 region has the DNA TGTGCTAGCAGCACAGGGACCTCTAGCACAGATACGCAGTATTTT. This codes for CASSTGTSSTDTQYF.

The chain links TRBV27 to TRBJ1-5; TRBD1 matches 7 bases. This CDR3 spans 15 amino acids. Losses at the gene ends were 2 bases for V and 7 bases for J; bases not matched to a gene: 8. The germline CDR1 and CDR2 sequences are MNHEY and SMNVEV (reference sequence). The CDR3 DNA reads as TGTGCCAGCAGTTTAGGAACAGGGGTAGGACAGCCCCAGCATTTT. It codes for CASSLGTGVGQPQHF.

This clone was seen once. This chain connects TRBV7-3 to TRBJ2-3; TRBD1 aligns across 11 bases. With 4 bases clipped from V and 4 bases from J, the junction kept 4 bases outside the gene matches. The germline V gene encodes CDR1 SGHTA and CDR2 FQGTGA. The CDR3 consists of 15 residues. CDR3 in amino acids: CASSSDRGRADTQYF. The DNA for the CDR3 is TGTGCCAGCAGCTCGGACAGGGGGCGTGCAGATACGCAGTATTTT.

This chain links TRBV7-3 with TRBJ2-3; no reliable D call. The CDR3 has 11 residues. V lost 1 base and J lost 5, with 1 base in between. Germline assignment: CDR1 SGHTA and CDR2 FQGTGA. CDR3 loop: CASSLKDTQYF. The CDR3 bases are TGTGCCAGCAGCTTAAAAGATACGCAGTATTTT.

As concerns this clone: The junction does not match germline at one end; this may be a read error. DNA of the CDR3: TGTGCCAACAGCTCGACACCGTCCTACGAGCAGTACTTC. This codes for CANSSTPSYEQYF. V and J are TRBV5-6 and TRBJ2-7; no reliable D call. Germline-derived CDR1 and CDR2 are SGHDT and YYEEEE. This CDR3 has 13 residues.

The chain recombines TRBV2 with TRBJ1-2; no firm D call. V was cut by 2 bases and J by 7 bases, with 8 bases left in between. The CDR3 loop spans 12 amino acids. Germline CDR1 is SNHLY and CDR2 is FYNNEI. The CDR3 nucleotides are TGTGCCAGCAGTGAATTCGAAGGTGGCTACACCTTC. Its translation: CASSEFEGGYTF.

The CDR3: CSVGGSIYEQYF. The DNA for the CDR3 is TGCAGCGTTGGAGGGAGTATCTACGAGCAGTACTTC. The J gene is TRBJ2-5, the V gene TRBV29-1; TRBD2 might be the D (5 bases). Matching the DNA end better, TRBJ2-7 makes the J call doubtful. The germline CDR1 and CDR2 sequences are SQVTM and ANQGSEA. The CDR3 sequence is 12 residues long.

This chain links TRBV5-4 with TRBJ2-5; a possible D gene is TRBD1 (5 bases). Germline CDR1 reads SGHNT; CDR2 reads YYREEE (reference sequence). The germline V and J ends were trimmed by 1 base and 2 bases, with 9 bases remaining between them. This CDR3 is built from 14 residues. The CDR3 here is CASSLPGIQETQYF. Written as DNA, the CDR3 is TGTGCCAGCAGCTTGCCAGGGATTCAAGAGACCCAGTACTTC.

The chain uses TRBV30 and TRBJ1-5; D perhaps matches TRBD1 (6 bases). The CDR3 runs 15 residues. Looked up from germline, CDR1 is GTSNPN and CDR2 is SVGIG (reference sequence). The V end was cut by 2 bases, the J end by 6 bases, with 17 bases between. CDR3 DNA: TGTGCCTGGAGTCCTAAAACAGGGTATGGTCAGCCCCAGCATTTT. Protein sequence: CAWSPKTGYGQPQHF.

The chain combines TRBV11-3 with TRBJ2-3; a possible D gene is TRBD1 (5 bases). From germline, CDR1 is SGHNT and CDR2 YENEEA. With 8 bases removed from V and 0 bases from J, the gap between germline ends came to 12 bases. The CDR3 runs 14 residues. The CDR3 DNA sequence: TGTGCCAGCGCCCAGGGCCTTAGCACAGATACGCAGTATTTT. Amino acids: CASAQGLSTDTQYF. The full variable domain, completed using reference TRBV11-3 and TRBJ2-3, is EAGVVQSPRYKIIEKKQPVAFWCNPISGHNTLYWYLQNLGQGPELLIRYENEEAVDDSQLPKDRFSAERLKGVDSTLKIQPAELGDSAVYLCASAQGLSTDTQYFGPGTRLTVL.

The chain uses TRBV19 and TRBJ2-7; 14 bases are a match to TRBD2. V shed 1 base, J shed 3 bases, and the junction held 5 bases outside the gene matches. Germline CDR1 LNHDA, CDR2 SQIVND (reference sequence). This CDR3 spans 17 amino acids. The CDR3 here is CASSIGWTSGRFYEQYF. CDR3 coding DNA: TGTGCCAGTAGTATAGGATGGACTAGCGGGAGGTTCTACGAGCAGTACTTC.

The chain is built from TRBV7-9 and TRBJ1-1; tentatively, D is TRBD1 (5 bases). CDR3 length: 14 residues. Germline V gives CDR1 SEHNR, CDR2 FQNEAQ (reference sequence). The V end was cut by 8 bases, the J end by 2 bases, with 15 bases between. CDR3 in amino acids: CASREGLTNTEAFF. In DNA form, the CDR3 reads TGTGCCAGCCGAGAGGGGCTTACTAACACTGAAGCTTTCTTT.

CDR3 nucleotide sequence: TGTGCCAGCAGCGTTCTTGGGACAGGGGCTAGTGAGCAGTTCTTC. Its translation: CASSVLGTGASEQFF. The chain is built from TRBV9 and TRBJ2-1; the match to TRBD1 covers 10 bases. Germline V gives CDR1 SGDLS, CDR2 YYNGEE. With V trimmed by 2 bases and J by 9 bases, 8 bases remained unmatched. This CDR3 contains 15 residues.

V gene TRBV6-1 combines with J gene TRBJ1-2; D gene uncertain. Trimming shortened V by 6 bases and J by 0 bases, and 8 bases separated the two germline ends. CDR3 length: 13 residues. Germline CDR1 and CDR2: MNHNS and SASEGT. The CDR3 DNA reads TGTGCCAGCAGGACACAGTCTAACTATGGCTACACCTTC. It yields the protein CASRTQSNYGYTF.

This sequence joins TRBV7-8 and TRBJ2-1; 12 bases are shared with TRBD2. This CDR3 contains 16 residues. Per germline, CDR1 SGHVS and CDR2 FQNEAQ. Trimming at V came to 2 bases and at J to 10 bases, leaving 9 bases not matched to a gene. The CDR3 here is CASSLLTSGSSGEQFF. In DNA form, the CDR3 reads TGTGCCAGCAGCTTATTGACTAGCGGGAGCTCAGGGGAGCAGTTCTTC.

V and J are TRBV9 and TRBJ2-7; D is undetermined. V was pared by 4 bases and J by 0 bases, with 11 bases between. This CDR3 region has 14 residues. Germline CDR1 and CDR2: SGDLS and YYNGEE. The CDR3: CASSQATYSYEQYF. The CDR3 DNA follows: TGTGCCAGCAGCCAGGCTACCTACTCCTACGAGCAGTACTTC.

This clone was picked up one time. The CDR3 DNA reads as TGTGCCAGCAGCTTGGGACTAGCTTCCAACAATGAGCAGTTCTTC. Residues: CASSLGLASNNEQFF. This sequence joins TRBV5-8 and TRBJ2-1, with TRBD2 matching 7 bases. The CDR3 runs to 15 residues. J was trimmed by 5 bases and V by 0 bases; bases with no gene match: 5. The germline V gene encodes CDR1 SGHTS and CDR2 YDEGEE.

V is TRBV29-1 and J is TRBJ2-3; no reliable D call. The CDR3 loop spans 14 amino acids. The germline CDR1 and CDR2 sequences are SQVTM and ANQGSEA. V was shortened by 6 bases and J by 0 bases, with 13 bases between the two germline ends. CDR3 DNA sequence: TGCAGCGTGAAGGGCACGTCTAGCACAGATACGCAGTATTTT. As protein: CSVKGTSSTDTQYF.